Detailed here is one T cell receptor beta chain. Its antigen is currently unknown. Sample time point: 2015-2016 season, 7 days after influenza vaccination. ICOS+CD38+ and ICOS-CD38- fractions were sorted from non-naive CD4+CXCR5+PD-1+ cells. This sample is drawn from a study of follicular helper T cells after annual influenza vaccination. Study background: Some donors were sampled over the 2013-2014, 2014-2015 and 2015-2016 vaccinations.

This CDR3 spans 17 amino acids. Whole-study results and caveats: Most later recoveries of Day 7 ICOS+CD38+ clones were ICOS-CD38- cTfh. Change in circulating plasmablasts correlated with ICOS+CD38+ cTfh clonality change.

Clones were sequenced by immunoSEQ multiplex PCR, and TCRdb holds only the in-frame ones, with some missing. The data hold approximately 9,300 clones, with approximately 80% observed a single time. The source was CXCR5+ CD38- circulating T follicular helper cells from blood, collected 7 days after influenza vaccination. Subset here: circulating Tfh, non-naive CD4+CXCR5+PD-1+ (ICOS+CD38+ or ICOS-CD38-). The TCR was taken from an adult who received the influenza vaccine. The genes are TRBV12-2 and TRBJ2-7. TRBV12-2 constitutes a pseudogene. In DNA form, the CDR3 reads TGTGCAAGTCGCTTAGGAGTGGGACGGAAGAGCTCCTACGAGCAGTACTTC. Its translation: CASRLGVGRKSSYEQYF.